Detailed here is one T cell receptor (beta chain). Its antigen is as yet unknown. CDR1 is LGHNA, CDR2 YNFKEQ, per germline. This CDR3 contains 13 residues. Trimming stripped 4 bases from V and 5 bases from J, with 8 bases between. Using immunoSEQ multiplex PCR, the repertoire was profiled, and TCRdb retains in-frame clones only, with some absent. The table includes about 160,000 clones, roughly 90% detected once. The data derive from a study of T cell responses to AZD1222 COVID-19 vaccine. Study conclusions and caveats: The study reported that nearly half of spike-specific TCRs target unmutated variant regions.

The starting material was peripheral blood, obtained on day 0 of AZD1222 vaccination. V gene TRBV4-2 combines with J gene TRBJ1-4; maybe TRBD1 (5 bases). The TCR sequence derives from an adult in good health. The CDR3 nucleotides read TGTGCCAGCAGCCCGAGGGGAAATGAAAAACTGTTTTTT. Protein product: CASSPRGNEKLFF.